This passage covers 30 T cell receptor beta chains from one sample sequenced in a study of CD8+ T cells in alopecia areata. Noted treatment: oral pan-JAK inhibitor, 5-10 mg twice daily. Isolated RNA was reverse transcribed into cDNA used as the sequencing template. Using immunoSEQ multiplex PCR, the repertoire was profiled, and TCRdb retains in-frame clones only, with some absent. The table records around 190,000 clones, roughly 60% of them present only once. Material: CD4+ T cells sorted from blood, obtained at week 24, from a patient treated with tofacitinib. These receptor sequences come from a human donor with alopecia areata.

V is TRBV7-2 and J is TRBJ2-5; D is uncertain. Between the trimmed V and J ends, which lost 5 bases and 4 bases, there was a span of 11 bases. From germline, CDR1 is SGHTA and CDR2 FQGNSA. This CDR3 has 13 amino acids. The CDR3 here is CASSPNPRETQYF. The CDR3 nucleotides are TGTGCCAGCAGCCCCAACCCCCGAGAGACCCAGTACTTC.

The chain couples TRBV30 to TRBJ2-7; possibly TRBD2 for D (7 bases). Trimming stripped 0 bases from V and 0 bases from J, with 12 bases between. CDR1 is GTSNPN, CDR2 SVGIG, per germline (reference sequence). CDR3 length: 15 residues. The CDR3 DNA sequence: TGTGCCTGGAGTGTAGGGGGGGGAAGCTCCTACGAGCAGTACTTC. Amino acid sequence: CAWSVGGGSSYEQYF.

The CDR3 DNA is TGTGCCACCAGCAGGAACCTGGATAGCAATCAGCCCCAGCATTTT. Protein sequence: CATSRNLDSNQPQHF. The V gene is TRBV15, the J gene TRBJ1-5; D unclear. There are 15 residues in the CDR3. The germline V and J ends were trimmed by 3 bases and 0 bases, with 9 bases remaining between them. Germline V lookup: CDR1 LNHNV, CDR2 YYDKDF (reference sequence). The variable domain in full, with the rest retrieved from reference TRBV15 and TRBJ1-5, is DAMVIQNPRYQVTQFGKPVTLSCSQTLNHNVMYWYQQKSSQAPKLLFHYYDKDFNNEADTPDNFQSRRPNTSFCFLDIRSPGLGDTAMYLCATSRNLDSNQPQHFGDGTRLSIL.

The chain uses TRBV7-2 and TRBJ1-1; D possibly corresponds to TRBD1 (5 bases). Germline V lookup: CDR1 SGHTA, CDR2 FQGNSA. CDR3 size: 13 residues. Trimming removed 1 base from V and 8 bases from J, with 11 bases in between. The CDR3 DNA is TGTGCCAGCAGCTTAGTAGCAGGGAAAGAAGCTTTCTTT. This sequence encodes CASSLVAGKEAFF.

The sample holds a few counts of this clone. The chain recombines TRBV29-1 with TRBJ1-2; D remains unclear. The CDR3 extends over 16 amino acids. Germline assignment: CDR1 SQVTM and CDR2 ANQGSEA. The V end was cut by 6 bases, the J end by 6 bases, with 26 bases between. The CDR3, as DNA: TGCAGCGTGCTTCCCTCCTTAGGTTTGAGGGAGGATGGCTACACCTTC. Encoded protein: CSVLPSLGLREDGYTF. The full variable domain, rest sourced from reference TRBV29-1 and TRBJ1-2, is SAVISQKPSRDICQRGTSLTIQCQVDSQVTMMFWYRQQPGQSLTLIATANQGSEATYESGFVIDKFPISRPNLTFSTLTVSNMSPEDSSIYLCSVLPSLGLREDGYTFGSGTRLTVV.

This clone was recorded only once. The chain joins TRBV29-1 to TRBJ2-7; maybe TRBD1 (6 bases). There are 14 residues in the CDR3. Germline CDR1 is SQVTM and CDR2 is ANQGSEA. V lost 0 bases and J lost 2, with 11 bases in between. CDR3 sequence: CSVEDQGFPYEQYF. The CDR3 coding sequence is TGCAGCGTTGAAGATCAGGGGTTCCCCTACGAGCAGTACTTC.

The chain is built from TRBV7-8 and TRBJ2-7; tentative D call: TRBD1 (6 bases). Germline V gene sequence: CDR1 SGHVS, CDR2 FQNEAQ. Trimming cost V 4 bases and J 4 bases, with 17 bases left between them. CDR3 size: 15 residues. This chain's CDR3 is CASSSHRGSWYEQYF. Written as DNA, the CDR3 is TGTGCCAGCAGCTCTCATAGGGGGTCCTGGTACGAGCAGTACTTC.

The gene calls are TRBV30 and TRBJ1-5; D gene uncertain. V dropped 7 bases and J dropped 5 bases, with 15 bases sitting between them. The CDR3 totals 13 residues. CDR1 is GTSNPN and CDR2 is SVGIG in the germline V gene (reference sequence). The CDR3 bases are TGTGCCTTCCGGCCCCGGAGGGATCAGCCCCAGCATTTT. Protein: CAFRPRRDQPQHF. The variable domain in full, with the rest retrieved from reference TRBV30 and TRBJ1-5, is SQTIHQWPATLVQPVGSPLSLECTVEGTSNPNLYWYRQAAGRGLQLLFYSVGIGQISSEVPQNLSASRPQDRQFILSSKKLLLSDSGFYLCAFRPRRDQPQHFGDGTRLSIL.

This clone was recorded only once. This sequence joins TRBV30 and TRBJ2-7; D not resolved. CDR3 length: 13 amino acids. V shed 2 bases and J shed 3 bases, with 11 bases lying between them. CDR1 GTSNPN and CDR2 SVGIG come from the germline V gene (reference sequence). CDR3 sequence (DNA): TGTGCCTGGAGTTTGGTACCCAACTACGAGCAGTACTTC. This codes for CAWSLVPNYEQYF. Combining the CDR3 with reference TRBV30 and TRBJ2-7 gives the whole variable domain SQTIHQWPATLVQPVGSPLSLECTVEGTSNPNLYWYRQAAGRGLQLLFYSVGIGQISSEVPQNLSASRPQDRQFILSSKKLLLSDSGFYLCAWSLVPNYEQYFGPGTRLTVT.

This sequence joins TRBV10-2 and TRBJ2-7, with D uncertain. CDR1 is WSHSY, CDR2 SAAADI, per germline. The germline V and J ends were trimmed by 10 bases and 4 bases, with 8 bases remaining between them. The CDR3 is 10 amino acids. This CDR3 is CANRGYEQYF. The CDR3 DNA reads TGCGCCAACAGAGGATACGAGCAGTACTTC.

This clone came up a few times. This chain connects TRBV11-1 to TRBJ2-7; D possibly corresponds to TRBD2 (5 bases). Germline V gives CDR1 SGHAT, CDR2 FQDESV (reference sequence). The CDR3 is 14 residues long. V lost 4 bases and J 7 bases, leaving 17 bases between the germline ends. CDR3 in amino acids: CASSSSGEGEEQYF. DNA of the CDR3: TGTGCCAGCAGCTCCTCGGGTGAGGGCGAAGAGCAGTACTTC.

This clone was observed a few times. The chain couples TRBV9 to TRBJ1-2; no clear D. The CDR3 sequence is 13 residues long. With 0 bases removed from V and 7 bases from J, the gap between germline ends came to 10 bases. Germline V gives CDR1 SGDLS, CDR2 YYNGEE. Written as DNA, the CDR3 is TGTGCCAGCAGCGTAGCCGACTTTGTTGGCTACACCTTC. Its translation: CASSVADFVGYTF.

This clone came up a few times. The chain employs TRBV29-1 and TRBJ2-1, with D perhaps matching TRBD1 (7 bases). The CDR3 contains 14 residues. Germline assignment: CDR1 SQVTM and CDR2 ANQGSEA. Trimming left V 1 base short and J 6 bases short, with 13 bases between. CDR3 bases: TGCAGCGTTGAAGTAAGGAGGGGGCTCAATGAGCAGTTCTTC. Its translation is CSVEVRRGLNEQFF.

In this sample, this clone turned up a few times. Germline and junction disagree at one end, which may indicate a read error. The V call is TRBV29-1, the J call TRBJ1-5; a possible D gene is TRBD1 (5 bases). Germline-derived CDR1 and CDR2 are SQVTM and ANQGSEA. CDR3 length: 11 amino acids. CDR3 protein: CSVETGGKVTF. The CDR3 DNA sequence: TGCAGCGTAGAGACGGGGGGAAAGGTAACCTTT.

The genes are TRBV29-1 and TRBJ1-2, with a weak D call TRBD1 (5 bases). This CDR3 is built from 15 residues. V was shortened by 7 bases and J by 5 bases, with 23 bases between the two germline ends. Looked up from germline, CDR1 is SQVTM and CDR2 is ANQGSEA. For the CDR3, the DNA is TGCAGCGCTCGAGGGCAGGGTGAGGGGTATTATGGCTACACCTTC. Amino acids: CSARGQGEGYYGYTF.

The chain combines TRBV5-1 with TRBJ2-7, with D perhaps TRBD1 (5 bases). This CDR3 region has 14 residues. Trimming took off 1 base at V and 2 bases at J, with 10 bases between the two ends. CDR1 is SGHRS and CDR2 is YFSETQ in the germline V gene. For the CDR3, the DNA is TGCGCCAGCAGCTTGAACGCAGGGACCTACGAGCAGTACTTC. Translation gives CASSLNAGTYEQYF.

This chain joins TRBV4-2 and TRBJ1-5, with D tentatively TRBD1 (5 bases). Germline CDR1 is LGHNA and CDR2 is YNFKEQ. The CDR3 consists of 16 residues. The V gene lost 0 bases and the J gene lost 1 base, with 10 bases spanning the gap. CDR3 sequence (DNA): TGTGCCAGCAGCCAAGATGGGGGTACGAGCAATCAGCCCCAGCATTTT. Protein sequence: CASSQDGGTSNQPQHF.

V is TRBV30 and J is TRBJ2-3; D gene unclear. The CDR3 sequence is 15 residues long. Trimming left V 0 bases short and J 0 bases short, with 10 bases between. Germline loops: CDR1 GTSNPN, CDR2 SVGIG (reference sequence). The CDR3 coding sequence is TGTGCCTGGAGTGTTACCAGGTCCAGCACAGATACGCAGTATTTT. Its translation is CAWSVTRSSTDTQYF.

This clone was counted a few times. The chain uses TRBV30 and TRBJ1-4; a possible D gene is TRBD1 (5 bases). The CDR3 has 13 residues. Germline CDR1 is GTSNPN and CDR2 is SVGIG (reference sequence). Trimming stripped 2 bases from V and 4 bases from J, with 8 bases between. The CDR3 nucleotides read TGTGCCTGGAGTTGGGGGTTTAATGAAAAACTGTTTTTT. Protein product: CAWSWGFNEKLFF. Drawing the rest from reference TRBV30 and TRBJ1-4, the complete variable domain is SQTIHQWPATLVQPVGSPLSLECTVEGTSNPNLYWYRQAAGRGLQLLFYSVGIGQISSEVPQNLSASRPQDRQFILSSKKLLLSDSGFYLCAWSWGFNEKLFFGSGTQLSVL.

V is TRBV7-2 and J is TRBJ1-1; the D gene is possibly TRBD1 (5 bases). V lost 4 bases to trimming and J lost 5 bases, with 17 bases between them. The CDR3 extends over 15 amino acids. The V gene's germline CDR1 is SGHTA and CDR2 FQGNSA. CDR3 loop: CASSSPRPGKTEAFF. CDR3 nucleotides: TGTGCCAGCAGCTCCCCCAGGCCAGGGAAGACTGAAGCTTTCTTT.

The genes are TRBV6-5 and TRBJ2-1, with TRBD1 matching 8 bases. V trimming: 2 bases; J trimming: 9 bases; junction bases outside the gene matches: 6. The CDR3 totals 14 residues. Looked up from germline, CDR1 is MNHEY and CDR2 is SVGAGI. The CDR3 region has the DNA TGTGCCAGCAGTTACGGGGACAGGTTTGCTGAGCAGTTCTTC. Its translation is CASSYGDRFAEQFF.

CDR3: CASTTGGITQYF. The DNA for the CDR3 is TGTGCCAGCACCACCGGTGGGATTACGCAGTATTTT. This chain uses TRBV6-4 with TRBJ2-3, with no clear D. This CDR3 contains 12 residues. Germline lookup yields CDR1 MRHNA and CDR2 SNTAGT. V was trimmed by 7 bases and J by 8 bases, leaving 13 bases between them.

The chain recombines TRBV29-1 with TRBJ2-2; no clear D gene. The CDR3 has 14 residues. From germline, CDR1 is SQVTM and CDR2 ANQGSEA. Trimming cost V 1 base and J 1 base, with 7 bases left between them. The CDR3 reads CSVEGALNTGELFF. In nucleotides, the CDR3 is TGCAGCGTTGAAGGGGCACTGAACACCGGGGAGCTGTTTTTT.

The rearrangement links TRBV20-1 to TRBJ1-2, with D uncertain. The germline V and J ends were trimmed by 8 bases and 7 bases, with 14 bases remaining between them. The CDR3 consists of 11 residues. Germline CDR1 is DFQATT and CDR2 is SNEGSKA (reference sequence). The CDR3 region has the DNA TGCAGTACCGACACAAAGGGTGGCTACACCTTC. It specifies CSTDTKGGYTF.

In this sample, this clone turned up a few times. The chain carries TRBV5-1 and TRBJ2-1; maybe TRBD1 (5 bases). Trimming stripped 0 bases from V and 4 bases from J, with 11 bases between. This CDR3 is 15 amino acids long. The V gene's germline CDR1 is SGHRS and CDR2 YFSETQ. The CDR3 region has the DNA TGCGCCAGCAGCTTGGCCAGGGCGGCTTACAATGAGCAGTTCTTC. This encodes CASSLARAAYNEQFF.

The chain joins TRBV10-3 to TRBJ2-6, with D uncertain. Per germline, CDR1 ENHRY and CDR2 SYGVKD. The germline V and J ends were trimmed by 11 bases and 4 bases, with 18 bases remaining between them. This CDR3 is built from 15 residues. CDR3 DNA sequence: TGTGCCGCCCAGACTGATACATCAGGGGCCAACGTCCTGACTTTC. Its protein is CAAQTDTSGANVLTF.

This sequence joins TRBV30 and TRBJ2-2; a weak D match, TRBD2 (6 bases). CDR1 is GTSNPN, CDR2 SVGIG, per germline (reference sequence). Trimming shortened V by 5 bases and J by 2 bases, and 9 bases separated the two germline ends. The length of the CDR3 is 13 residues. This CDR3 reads CAWAGLNTGELFF. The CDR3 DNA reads TGTGCCTGGGCGGGACTCAACACCGGGGAGCTGTTTTTT.

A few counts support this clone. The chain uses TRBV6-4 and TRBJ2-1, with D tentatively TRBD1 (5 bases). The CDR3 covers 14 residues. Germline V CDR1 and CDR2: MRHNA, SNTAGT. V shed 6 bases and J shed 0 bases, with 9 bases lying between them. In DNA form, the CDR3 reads TGTGCCAGCAGCCAAGACAGCTCCTACAATGAGCAGTTCTTC. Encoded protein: CASSQDSSYNEQFF.

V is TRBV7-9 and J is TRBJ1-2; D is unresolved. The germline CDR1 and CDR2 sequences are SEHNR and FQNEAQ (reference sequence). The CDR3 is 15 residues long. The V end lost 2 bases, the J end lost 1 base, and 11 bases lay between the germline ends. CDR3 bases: TGTGCCAGCAGCTTACAAGGATCAGTTAACTATGGCTACACCTTC. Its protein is CASSLQGSVNYGYTF.

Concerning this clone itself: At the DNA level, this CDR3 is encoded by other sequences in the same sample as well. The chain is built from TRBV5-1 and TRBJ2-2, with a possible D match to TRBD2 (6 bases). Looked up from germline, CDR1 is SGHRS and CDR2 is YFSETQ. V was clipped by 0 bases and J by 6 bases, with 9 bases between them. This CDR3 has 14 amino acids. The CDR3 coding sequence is TGCGCCAGCAGCTTGGGCGGAGGGTCCGGGGAGCTGTTTTTT. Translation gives CASSLGGGSGELFF.